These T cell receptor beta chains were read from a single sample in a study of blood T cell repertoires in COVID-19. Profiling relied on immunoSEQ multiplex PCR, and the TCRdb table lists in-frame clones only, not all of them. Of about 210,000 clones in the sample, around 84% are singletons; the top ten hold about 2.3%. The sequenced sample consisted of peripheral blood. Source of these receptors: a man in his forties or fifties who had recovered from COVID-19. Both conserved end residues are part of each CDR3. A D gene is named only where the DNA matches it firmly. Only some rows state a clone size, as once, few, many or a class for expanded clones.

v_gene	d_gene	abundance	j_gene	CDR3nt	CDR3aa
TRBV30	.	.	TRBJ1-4	TGTGCCTGGAGTGTGGGCAGGACTTCGGGAGAAAAACTGTTTTTT	CAWSVGRTSGEKLFF
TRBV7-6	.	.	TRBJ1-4	TGTGCCAGCAGCCCGGGGGTTGGAACTAATGAAAAACTGTTTTTT	CASSPGVGTNEKLFF
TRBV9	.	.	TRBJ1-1	TGTGCCAGCAGCGTAGATCTTCGGAGGGAAACTGAAGCTTTCTTT	CASSVDLRRETEAFF
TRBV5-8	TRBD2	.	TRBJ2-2	TGTGCCAGCAGCTTGGGACTAGCGGGGCCGAACACCGGGGAGCTGTTTTTT	CASSLGLAGPNTGELFF
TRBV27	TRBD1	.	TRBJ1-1	TGTGCCAGCAGTTTTGGACAGGGTGGGGTAAGGAACACTGAAGCTTTCTTT	CASSFGQGGVRNTEAFF
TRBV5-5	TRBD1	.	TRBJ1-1	TGTGCCAGCAGCTTCAGGACAGGGATGAACACTGAAGCTTTCTTT	CASSFRTGMNTEAFF
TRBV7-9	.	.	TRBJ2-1	TGTGCCAGCAGCTTGGGAATCAGGGTAGTCTCCTACAATGAGCAGCTCTTC	CASSLGIRVVSYNEQLF
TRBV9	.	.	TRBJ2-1	TGTGCCAGCAGCTACGGGACTCAAGAATACAATGAGCAGTTCTTC	CASSYGTQEYNEQFF
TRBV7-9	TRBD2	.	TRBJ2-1	TGTGCCAGCAGCTTAGAATCCGGGACTAGCTTCGCCAATGAGCAGTTCTTC	CASSLESGTSFANEQFF
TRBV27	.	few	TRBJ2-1	TGTGCCAGCCGTGCCGGGACTTTTTCCTACAATGAGCAGTTCTTC	CASRAGTFSYNEQFF
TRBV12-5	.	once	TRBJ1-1	TGTGCTAGTGGTTTGAAATCTAACACTGAAGCTTTCTTT	CASGLKSNTEAFF
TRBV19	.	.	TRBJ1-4	TGTGCCAGTAGTATCGGGTTACGAGTTGGTGAAAAACTGTTTTTT	CASSIGLRVGEKLFF